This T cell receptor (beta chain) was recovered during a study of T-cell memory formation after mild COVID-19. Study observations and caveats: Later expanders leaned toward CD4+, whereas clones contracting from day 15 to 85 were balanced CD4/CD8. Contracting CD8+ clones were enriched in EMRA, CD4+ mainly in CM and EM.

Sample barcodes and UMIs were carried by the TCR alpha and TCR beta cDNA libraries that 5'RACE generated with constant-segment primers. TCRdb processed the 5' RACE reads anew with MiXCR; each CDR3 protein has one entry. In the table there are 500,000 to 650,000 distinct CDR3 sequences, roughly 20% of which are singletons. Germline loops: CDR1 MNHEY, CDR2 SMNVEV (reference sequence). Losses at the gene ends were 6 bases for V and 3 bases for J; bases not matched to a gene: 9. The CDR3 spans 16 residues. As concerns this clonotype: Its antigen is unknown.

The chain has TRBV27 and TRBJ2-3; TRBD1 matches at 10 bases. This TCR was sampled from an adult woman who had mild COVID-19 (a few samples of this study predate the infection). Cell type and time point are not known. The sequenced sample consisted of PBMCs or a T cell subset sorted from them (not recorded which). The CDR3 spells CASRRGGQGLTDTQYF. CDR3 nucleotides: TGTGCCAGCAGGCGAGGGGGACAGGGGTTGACAGATACGCAGTATTTT.